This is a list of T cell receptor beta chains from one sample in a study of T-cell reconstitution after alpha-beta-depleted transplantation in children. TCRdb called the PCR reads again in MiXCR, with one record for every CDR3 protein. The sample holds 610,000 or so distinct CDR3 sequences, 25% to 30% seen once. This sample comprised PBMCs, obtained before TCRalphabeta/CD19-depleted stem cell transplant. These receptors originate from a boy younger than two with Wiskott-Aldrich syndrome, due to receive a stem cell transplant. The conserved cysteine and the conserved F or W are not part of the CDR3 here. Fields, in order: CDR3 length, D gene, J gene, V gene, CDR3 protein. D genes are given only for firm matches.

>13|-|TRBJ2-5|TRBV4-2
ASSQDWTPRETQY
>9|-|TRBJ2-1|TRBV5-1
ASSIDNEQF
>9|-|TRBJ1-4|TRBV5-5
ASSNGQRLF
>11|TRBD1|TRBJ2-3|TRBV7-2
ASSIQGRDTQY
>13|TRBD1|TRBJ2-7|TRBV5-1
ASSKRTGGGYEQY
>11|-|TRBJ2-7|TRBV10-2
ASSEYLTYEQY
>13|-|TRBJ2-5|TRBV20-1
SAGVGGGPQETQY
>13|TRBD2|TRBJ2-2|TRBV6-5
ASSFASGGTGELF
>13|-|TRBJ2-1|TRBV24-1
ATSESRDGGGEQF
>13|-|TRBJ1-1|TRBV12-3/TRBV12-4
ASSLFAGLNTEAF
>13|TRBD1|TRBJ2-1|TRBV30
AWRSGTGDNNEQF
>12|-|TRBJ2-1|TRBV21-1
ASSKAGENNEQF